This T cell receptor beta chain was captured in a study of blood T cells in healthy people across ages. The study, taken as a whole, reports: With unsorted PBMCs, a conclusive comparison of naive versus antigen-experienced cells was not possible. Investigators treated diversity estimates from one million T cells as underestimates.

Germline V gene data show CDR1 as MGHRA and CDR2 as YSYEKL. Trimming took off 1 base at V and 9 bases at J, with 14 bases between the two ends. This CDR3 is built from 14 residues. Donors each provided roughly 10 milliliters of peripheral blood. With respect to this clonotype: The target antigen is unknown.

Together with a sample-barcoded 5' primer, a J-beta primer mix was included in a second PCR lasting about 7 to 11 cycles. TCRdb analysed the 5' RACE reads with MiXCR anew, one entry per CDR3 protein. The sample lists approximately 780,000 distinct CDR3 sequences, roughly 25% seen once, with 2.5% to 3.5% in the top ten. The sample was also reused in another study, on T cells of mothers and their children. This second study says: Unrelated mother-child pairs always had slightly, but never significantly, lower normalized overlap than related pairs.

The sequenced sample consisted of blood. The chain links TRBV4-1 to TRBJ2-3; D tentatively reads TRBD1 or TRBD2 (5 bases each). This clonotype was obtained from a boy aged 5-17 years in good health. Here the CDR3 DNA reads TGCGCCAGCAGCCAAGCCGGGACCCGAGGGACGCAGTATTTT. It encodes CASSQAGTRGTQYF.